These T cell receptor beta chains were read from a single sample in a study of human T cells and chemical hapten exposure. TCRdb re-analysed the RACE reads in MiXCR, keeping a single row per CDR3 protein. The profile shows fewer than 150,000 distinct CDR3 sequences, approximately 12% of them singletons. Here the sequenced sample was whole blood, taken in connection with sensitization to the hapten diphenylcyclopropenone (DPC). These receptors all stem from a woman in her forties or fifties with alopecia areata. Some clones in this sample may be carry-over from other donors' samples. Each CDR3 is given without its conserved first and last residue.

v_call cdr3_aa
TRBV29-1 SADASTDTQY
TRBV6-5 ASRTQGHGSGANVLT
TRBV28 ASTPGTVMNTEAF
TRBV5-1 ASRTLPDSTDTQY
TRBV29-1 SVEGPNYEQY
TRBV5-4 ASSSGLAGGREQY
TRBV5-4 ASSFPSGRHRSGANVLT
TRBV7-6 ASSLGTGADEQF
TRBV6-2/TRBV6-3 ASGNRVEAF
TRBV20-1 SAGSPTGPQH
TRBV7-3 ASSLTGTAEGGYT
TRBV9 ASSVGGEGSEQY
TRBV7-2 ASSLTSFEQY
TRBV3-1 ASSRTSVKETQY
TRBV12-3/TRBV12-4 ASSTPGLAEETQY
TRBV28 ASSSPPGHT
TRBV7-3 ASSFDIGSGANVLT
TRBV3-1 ASSRQALSYNEQF
TRBV11-2 ASSRTSGTPYEQY
TRBV4-1 ASSQDGGGLGNQPQH
TRBV7-9 ASSQLAGASTDTQY
TRBV6-2/TRBV6-3 ASSEDGNYGYT
TRBV5-4 ASSKTSGISYTQY
TRBV28 ASSPTVSGANVLT
TRBV28 ASSSGGEKLF
TRBV29-1 SVEAGINT
TRBV3-1 ASSLQPSGTIFQY
TRBV20-1 SARDLGGRWTGELF
TRBV27 ASSSGTLNTEAF
TRBV18 ASSPVQEGHEQY
TRBV4-1 ASSHEASGRSEQF
TRBV3-1 ASSGEFGDTQY
TRBV7-8 ASSPPGQGMNTEAF
TRBV6-2/TRBV6-3 ASSRPGVGTEAF
TRBV5-1 ASSLIPPGQGNTGELF
TRBV29-1 SVGTGGDGYT
TRBV7-9 ASSLGDRVKQF
TRBV10-1 ASSGLAPTYEQY
TRBV28 ASSFPSTGNGGYT
TRBV11-1 ASSPDRANTGELF
TRBV7-2 ASSLERRKQY
TRBV20-1 SASKRGTGELF
TRBV4-3 ASSLRDEDEQF
TRBV29-1 SVARTSGLYNEQF
TRBV12-3/TRBV12-4 ASSLGSPGTYEQY
TRBV24-1 ATRSTGEAGELF
TRBV29-1 SVEVVASDEQF
TRBV5-5 ASSLAGEMDTEAF
TRBV9 ASSVGPGDEIHSNQPQH
TRBV7-2 ASSLAAGVTYEQY
TRBV12-3/TRBV12-4 ASSSRQGHTEAF
TRBV11-1 ASSLGTSGYEQY
TRBV27 ASSYSISGANVLT
TRBV3-1 ASSLTTSGRAGEQF
TRBV20-1 SARDYVGGNTIY
TRBV2 ASSIRTGLTEAF
TRBV6-2/TRBV6-3 ASSYSPGTSGRTPTYNEQF
TRBV14 ASSQLTGGLGSYNEQF
TRBV12-3/TRBV12-4 ASSLTRRGLRPVNEQF
TRBV7-7 ASSFQPRGDAQETQY